This T cell receptor (beta chain) was identified during a study of blood T cell repertoires in COVID-19. This CDR3 comprises 12 residues. CDR1 and CDR2 (germline): SGHRS, YFSETQ. Trimming stripped 1 base from V and 5 bases from J, with 5 bases between. Assay: immunoSEQ multiplex PCR; the TCRdb copy retains only in-frame clones and omits some. The sample contains 350,000 to 400,000 clones, 85% to 90% of which appear only once. The V and J genes are TRBV5-1 and TRBJ2-3; no firm D call. This receptor was taken from a woman aged 18-30 years who had recovered from COVID-19. The specimen was PBMCs or T cells enriched from blood (not recorded which). CDR3 in amino acids: CASSLSGDTQYF. The CDR3 nucleotides are TGCGCCAGCAGCTTGTCAGGAGATACGCAGTATTTT.